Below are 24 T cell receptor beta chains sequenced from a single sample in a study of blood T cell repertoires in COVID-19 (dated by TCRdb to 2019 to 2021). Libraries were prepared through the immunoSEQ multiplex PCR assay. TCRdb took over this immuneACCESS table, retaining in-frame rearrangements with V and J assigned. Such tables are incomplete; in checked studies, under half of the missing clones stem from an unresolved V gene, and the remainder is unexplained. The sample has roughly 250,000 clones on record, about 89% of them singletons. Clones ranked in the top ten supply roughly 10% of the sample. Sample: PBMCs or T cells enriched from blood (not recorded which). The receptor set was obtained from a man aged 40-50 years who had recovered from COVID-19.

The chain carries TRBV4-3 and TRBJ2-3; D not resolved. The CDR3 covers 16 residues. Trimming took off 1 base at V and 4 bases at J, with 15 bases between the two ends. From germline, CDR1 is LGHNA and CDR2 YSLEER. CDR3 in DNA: TGCGCCAGCAGCCAAGTGGTGGCCAGGCAGGCAGATACGCAGTATTTT. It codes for CASSQVVARQADTQYF.

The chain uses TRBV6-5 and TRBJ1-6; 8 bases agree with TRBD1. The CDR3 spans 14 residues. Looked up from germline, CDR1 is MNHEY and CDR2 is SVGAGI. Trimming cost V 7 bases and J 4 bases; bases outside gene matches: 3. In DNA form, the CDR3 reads TGTGCCAGCACGACAGGGGAGTATAATTCACCCCTCCACTTT. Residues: CASTTGEYNSPLHF.

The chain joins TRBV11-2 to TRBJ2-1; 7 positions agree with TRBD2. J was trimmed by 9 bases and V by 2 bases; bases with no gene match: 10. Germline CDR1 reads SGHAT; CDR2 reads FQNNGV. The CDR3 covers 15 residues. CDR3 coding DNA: TGTGCCAGCAGCTTAACGACTAGCCGATGGGGTGAGCAGTTCTTC. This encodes CASSLTTSRWGEQFF.

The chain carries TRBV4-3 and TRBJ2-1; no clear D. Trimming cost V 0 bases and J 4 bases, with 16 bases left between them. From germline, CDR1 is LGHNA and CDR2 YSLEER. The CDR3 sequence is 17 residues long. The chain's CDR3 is CASSQDLAQIAYNEQFF. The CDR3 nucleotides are TGCGCCAGCAGCCAAGATCTGGCCCAGATCGCTTACAATGAGCAGTTCTTC.

The CDR3 region is CASSQFSGAYEQYF. DNA for the CDR3: TGTGCCAGCAGCCAATTCTCGGGAGCCTACGAGCAGTACTTC. V and J are TRBV14 and TRBJ2-7; weak D call: TRBD2 (6 bases). The CDR3 loop spans 14 amino acids. V was trimmed by 2 bases and J by 2 bases, leaving 10 bases between them. CDR1 and CDR2 (germline): SGHDN, FVKESK.

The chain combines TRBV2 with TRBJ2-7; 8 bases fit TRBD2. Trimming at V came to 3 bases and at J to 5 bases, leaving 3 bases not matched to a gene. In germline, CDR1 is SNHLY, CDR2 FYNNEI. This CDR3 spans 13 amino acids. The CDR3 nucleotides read TGTGCCAGCAGTGAGCGGGAGGCCAACGAGCAGTACTTC. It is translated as CASSEREANEQYF.

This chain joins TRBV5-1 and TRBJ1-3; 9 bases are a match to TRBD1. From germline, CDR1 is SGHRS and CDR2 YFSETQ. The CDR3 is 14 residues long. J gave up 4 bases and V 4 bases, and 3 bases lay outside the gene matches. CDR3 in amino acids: CASSPGQGGNTIYF. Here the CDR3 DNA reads TGCGCCAGCAGCCCGGGACAGGGAGGAAACACCATATATTTT.

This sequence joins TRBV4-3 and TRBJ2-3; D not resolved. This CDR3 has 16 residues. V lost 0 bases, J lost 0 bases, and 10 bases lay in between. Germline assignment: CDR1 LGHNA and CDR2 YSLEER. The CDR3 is CASSQDMRQSTDTQYF. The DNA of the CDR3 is TGCGCCAGCAGCCAAGATATGCGGCAGAGCACAGATACGCAGTATTTT.

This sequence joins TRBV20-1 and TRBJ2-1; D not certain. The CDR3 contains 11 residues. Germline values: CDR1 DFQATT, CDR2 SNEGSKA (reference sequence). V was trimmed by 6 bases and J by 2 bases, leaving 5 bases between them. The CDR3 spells CSAVAYNEQFF. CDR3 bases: TGCAGTGCCGTAGCCTACAATGAGCAGTTCTTC.

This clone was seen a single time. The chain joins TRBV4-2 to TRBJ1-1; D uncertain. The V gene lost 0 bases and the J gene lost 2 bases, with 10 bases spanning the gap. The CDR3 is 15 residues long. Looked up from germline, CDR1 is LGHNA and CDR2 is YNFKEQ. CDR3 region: CASSQDVARNTEAFF. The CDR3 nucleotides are TGTGCCAGCAGCCAAGACGTAGCGCGAAACACTGAAGCTTTCTTT.

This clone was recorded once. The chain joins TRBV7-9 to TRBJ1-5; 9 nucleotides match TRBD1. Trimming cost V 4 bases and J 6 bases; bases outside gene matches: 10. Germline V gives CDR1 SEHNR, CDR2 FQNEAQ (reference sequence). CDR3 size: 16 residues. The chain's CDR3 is CASSSGTGKLGQPQHF. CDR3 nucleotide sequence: TGTGCCAGCAGCTCAGGGACAGGGAAGTTGGGTCAGCCCCAGCATTTT.

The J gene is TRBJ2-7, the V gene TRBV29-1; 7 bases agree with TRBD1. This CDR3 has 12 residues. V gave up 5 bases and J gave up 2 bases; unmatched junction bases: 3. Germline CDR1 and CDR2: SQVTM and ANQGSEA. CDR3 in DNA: TGCAGCGTTTACAGGGGTACCTACGAGCAGTACTTC. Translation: CSVYRGTYEQYF.

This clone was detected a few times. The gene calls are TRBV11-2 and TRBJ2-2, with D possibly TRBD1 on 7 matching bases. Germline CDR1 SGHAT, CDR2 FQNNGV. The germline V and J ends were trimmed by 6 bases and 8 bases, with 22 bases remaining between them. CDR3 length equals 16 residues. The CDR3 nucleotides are TGTGCCAGCAGGCATTACGGAGGGGGCGAGGCGGGGGAGCTGTTTTTT. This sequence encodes CASRHYGGGEAGELFF.

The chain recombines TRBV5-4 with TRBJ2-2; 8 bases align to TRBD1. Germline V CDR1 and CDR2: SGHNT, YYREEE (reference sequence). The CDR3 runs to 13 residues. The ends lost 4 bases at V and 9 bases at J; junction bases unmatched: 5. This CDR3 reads CASSHQGARELFF. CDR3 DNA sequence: TGTGCCAGCAGCCATCAGGGGGCCCGGGAGCTGTTTTTT. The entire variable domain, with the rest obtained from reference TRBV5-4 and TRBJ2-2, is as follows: ETGVTQSPTHLIKTRGQQVTLRCSSQSGHNTVSWYQQALGQGPQFIFQYYREEENGRGNFPPRFSGLQFPNYSSELNVNALELDDSALYLCASSHQGARELFFGEGSRLTVL.

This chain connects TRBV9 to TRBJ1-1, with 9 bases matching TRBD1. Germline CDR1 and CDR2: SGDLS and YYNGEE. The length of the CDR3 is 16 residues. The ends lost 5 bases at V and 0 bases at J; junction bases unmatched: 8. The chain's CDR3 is CASSQRTGELNTEAFF. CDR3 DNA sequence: TGTGCCAGCAGTCAAAGGACAGGGGAATTGAACACTGAAGCTTTCTTT.

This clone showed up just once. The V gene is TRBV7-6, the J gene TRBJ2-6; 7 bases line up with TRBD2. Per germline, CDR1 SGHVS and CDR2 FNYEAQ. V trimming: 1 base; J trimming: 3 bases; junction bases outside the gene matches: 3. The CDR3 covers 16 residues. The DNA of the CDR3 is TGTGCCAGCAGCTTAGGGGGAGGGTTTGGGGCCAACGTCCTGACTTTC. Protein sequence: CASSLGGGFGANVLTF.

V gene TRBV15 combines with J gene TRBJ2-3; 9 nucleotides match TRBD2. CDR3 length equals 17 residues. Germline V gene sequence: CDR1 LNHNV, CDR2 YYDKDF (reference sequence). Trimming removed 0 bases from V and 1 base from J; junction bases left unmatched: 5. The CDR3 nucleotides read TGTGCCACCAGCAGAGACCTTAGCGGGAGTGGCACAGATACGCAGTATTTT. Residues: CATSRDLSGSGTDTQYF.

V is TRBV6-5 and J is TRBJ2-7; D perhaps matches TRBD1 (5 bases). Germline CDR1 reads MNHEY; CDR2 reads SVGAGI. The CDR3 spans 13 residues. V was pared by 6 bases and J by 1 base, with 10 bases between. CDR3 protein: CASSFRESYEQYF. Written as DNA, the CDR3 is TGTGCCAGCAGCTTCAGGGAATCCTACGAGCAGTACTTC.

CDR3 residues: CAISPGLAGVGEQFF. For the CDR3, the DNA is TGTGCCATCAGTCCGGGACTAGCGGGAGTTGGTGAGCAGTTCTTC. The chain combines TRBV10-3 with TRBJ2-1; 14 nucleotides agree with TRBD2. Germline V gene data show CDR1 as ENHRY and CDR2 as SYGVKD. The V gene end was trimmed by 5 bases and the J gene end by 9 bases; junction bases not matched to a gene: 6. The CDR3 is 15 amino acids.

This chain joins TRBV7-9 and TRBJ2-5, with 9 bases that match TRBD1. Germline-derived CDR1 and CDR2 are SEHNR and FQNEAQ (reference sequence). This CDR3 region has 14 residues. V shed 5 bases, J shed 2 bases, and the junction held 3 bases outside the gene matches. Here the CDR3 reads CASSADRGQETQYF. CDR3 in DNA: TGTGCCAGCAGCGCGGACAGGGGTCAAGAGACCCAGTACTTC.

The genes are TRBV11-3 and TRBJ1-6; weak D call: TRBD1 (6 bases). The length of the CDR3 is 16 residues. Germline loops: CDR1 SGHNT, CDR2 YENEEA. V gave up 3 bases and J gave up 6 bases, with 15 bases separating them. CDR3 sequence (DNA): TGTGCCAGCAGCTTCCAGACAGGAGTTCCTAATTCACCCCTCCACTTT. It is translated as CASSFQTGVPNSPLHF.

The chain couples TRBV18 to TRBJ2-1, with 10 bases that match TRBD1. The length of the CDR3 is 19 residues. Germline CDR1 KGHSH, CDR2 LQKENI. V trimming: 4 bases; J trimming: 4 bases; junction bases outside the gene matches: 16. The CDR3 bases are TGTGCCAGCTCACGGGGTAGATCGTACGGGACAGGGGATTACAATGAGCAGTTCTTC. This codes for CASSRGRSYGTGDYNEQFF. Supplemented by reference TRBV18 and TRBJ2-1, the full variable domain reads NAGVMQNPRHLVRRRGQEARLRCSPMKGHSHVYWYRQLPEEGLKFMVYLQKENIIDESGMPKERFSAEFPKEGPSILRIQQVVRGDSAAYFCASSRGRSYGTGDYNEQFFGPGTRLTVL.

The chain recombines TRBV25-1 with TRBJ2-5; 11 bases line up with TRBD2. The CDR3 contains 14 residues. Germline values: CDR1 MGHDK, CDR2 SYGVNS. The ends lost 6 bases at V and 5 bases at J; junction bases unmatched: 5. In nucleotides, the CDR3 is TGTGCCAGCAGCCCTATAGCGGGAGGGGAGACCCAGTACTTC. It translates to CASSPIAGGETQYF.

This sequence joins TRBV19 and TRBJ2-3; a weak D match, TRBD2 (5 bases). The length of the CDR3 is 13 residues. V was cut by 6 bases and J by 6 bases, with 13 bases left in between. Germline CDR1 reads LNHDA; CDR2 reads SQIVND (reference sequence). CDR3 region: CASRDFVADTQYF. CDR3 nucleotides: TGTGCCAGTAGGGACTTTGTAGCGGATACGCAGTATTTT. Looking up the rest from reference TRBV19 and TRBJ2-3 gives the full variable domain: DGGITQSPKYLFRKEGQNVTLSCEQNLNHDAMYWYRQDPGQGLRLIYYSQIVNDFQKGDIAEGYSVSREKKESFPLTVTSAQKNPTAFYLCASRDFVADTQYFGPGTRLTVL.